Listed below are T cell receptor beta chains from one sample, sequenced in a study of CD8 T cells in ankylosing spondylitis. TCRdb re-called the 5' RACE reads through MiXCR, storing one row per CDR3 protein. The data show tens of thousands of distinct CDR3 sequences, with 7.2% seen just once and over 9.5% held by the top ten. Sequenced input: blood, either unsorted or a sorted T cell fraction (not recorded which). These receptors all stem from a male donor with ankylosing spondylitis or in good health (not recorded which). Both conserved end residues are part of each CDR3. Fields, in order: clone size, J gene, D gene, V gene, CDR3 protein, CDR3 DNA. A D gene is named only where the DNA matches it firmly. Clone size is shown for a subset of rows, as once, few, many or a class of expanded clone.

many TRBJ2-1 NA TRBV6-2/TRBV6-3 CASLDYNEQFF TGTGCCAGTTTGGATTACAATGAGCAGTTCTTC
few TRBJ1-2 NA TRBV7-9 CASSSYTANYGYTF TGTGCCAGCAGCAGTTACACAGCTAACTATGGCTACACCTTC
many TRBJ2-3 TRBD2 TRBV11-2 CASSFGGADTQYF TGTGCCAGCAGCTTTGGGGGGGCAGATACGCAGTATTTT
few TRBJ2-7 NA TRBV7-2 CASSFGTPRSEQYF TGTGCCAGCAGCTTCGGGACTCCCCGCAGCGAGCAGTACTTC
many TRBJ2-2 NA TRBV18 CASSPPNQLQNTGELFF TGTGCCAGCTCACCACCCAATCAACTACAGAACACCGGGGAGCTGTTTTTT
many TRBJ2-2 NA TRBV6-5 CASRTLTGELFF TGTGCCAGCCGGACCCTCACCGGGGAGCTGTTTTTT
many TRBJ2-7 TRBD1 TRBV14 CASSQFPTGIYEQYF TGTGCCAGCAGCCAATTCCCGACAGGGATCTACGAGCAGTACTTC
many TRBJ2-1 TRBD2 TRBV3-1 CASSPGLAKNEQFF TGTGCCAGCAGCCCCGGACTAGCGAAAAATGAGCAGTTCTTC
many TRBJ2-5 NA TRBV20-1 CCARDGRDPGETQYF TGCTGTGCTAGAGATGGAAGGGACCCGGGGGAGACCCAGTACTTC
many TRBJ2-1 NA TRBV5-1 CASSLGQEVSEQFF TGCGCCAGCAGCTTGGGCCAGGAGGTTAGTGAGCAGTTCTTC
few TRBJ2-4 TRBD2 TRBV28 CASSLLAGGPGAKNIQYF TGTGCCAGCAGTTTGTTAGCGGGAGGGCCCGGGGCCAAAAACATTCAGTACTTC
NA TRBJ1-2 NA TRBV30 CAGGGGDYGYTF TGTGCCGGAGGTGGGGGTGACTATGGCTACACCTTC
many TRBJ2-7 TRBD1 TRBV6-5 CASGTVSYEQYF TGTGCCAGCGGGACAGTCTCCTACGAGCAGTACTTC
NA TRBJ2-7 TRBD2 TRBV10-1 CASSPSGTSYEQYF TGCGCCAGCAGTCCCAGCGGGACTTCCTACGAGCAGTACTTC
many TRBJ2-5 NA TRBV20-1 CSAPPGGLYQETQYF TGCAGTGCCCCACCCGGGGGGCTTTACCAAGAGACCCAGTACTTC
many TRBJ2-5 NA TRBV5-1 CASSYPGERVTQYF TGCGCCAGCAGCTACCCGGGGGAGAGGGTGACCCAGTACTTC
many TRBJ1-1 NA TRBV29-1 CSVRPDELMNTEAFF TGCAGCGTACGCCCTGACGAACTTATGAACACTGAAGCTTTCTTT
many TRBJ1-1 NA TRBV18 CASSPPSGRATEAFF TGTGCCAGCTCACCACCCTCAGGGCGTGCCACTGAAGCTTTCTTT
many TRBJ2-5 TRBD2 TRBV12-3/TRBV12-4 CASSLRLAEETQYF TGTGCCAGCAGTTTGAGACTAGCGGAAGAGACCCAGTACTTC
NA TRBJ2-1 NA TRBV5-1 CASSLAQIDNEQFF TGCGCCAGCAGCTTGGCCCAGATCGACAATGAGCAGTTCTTC
NA TRBJ2-1 TRBD2 TRBV20-1 CSAPPPLAGVSNEQFF TGCAGTGCTCCCCCCCCTCTAGCGGGAGTCTCCAATGAGCAGTTCTTC
NA TRBJ2-5 NA TRBV5-1 CASSTSRSQETQYF TGCGCCAGCAGCACGAGCAGATCCCAAGAGACCCAGTACTTC
many TRBJ1-1 TRBD1 TRBV4-1 CASSQDRGRGTFF TGCGCCAGCAGCCAAGATCGAGGCAGGGGGACTTTCTTT
many TRBJ2-2 NA TRBV5-1 CASGTSDRDTGELFF TGCGCCAGCGGGACCTCTGACAGAGACACCGGGGAGCTGTTTTTT
many TRBJ1-3 NA TRBV5-1 CASALGPTSGNTIYF TGCGCCAGCGCCTTGGGACCTACCTCTGGAAACACCATATATTTT
NA TRBJ2-2 TRBD1 TRBV7-9 CAPDRAGTGELFF TGTGCCCCGGACAGGGCGGGCACCGGGGAGCTGTTTTTT
once TRBJ2-1 TRBD2 TRBV24-1 CATFDSRTSGRASGKDNEQFF TGTGCCACCTTTGATTCGCGGACTAGCGGGAGGGCCTCGGGTAAAGACAATGAGCAGTTCTTC
many TRBJ2-3 NA TRBV5-1 CASSSEGASTDTQYF TGCGCCAGCAGCTCGGAGGGGGCCAGCACAGATACGCAGTATTTT
many TRBJ1-2 NA TRBV6-5 CASSLDRNYGYTF TGTGCCAGCAGTTTGGACAGAAACTATGGCTACACCTTC
many TRBJ2-3 NA TRBV29-1 CSARAVTSTDTQYF TGCAGCGCCAGAGCGGTAACTAGCACAGATACGCAGTATTTT
many TRBJ1-1 NA TRBV6-1 CASSRPALGNTEAFF TGTGCCAGCAGTCGGCCGGCCCTGGGGAACACTGAAGCTTTCTTT
NA TRBJ2-7 TRBD2 TRBV7-7 CASSLGTSGNSYEQYF TGTGCTAGCAGCTTAGGGACTAGCGGGAACTCCTACGAGCAGTACTTC
many TRBJ1-4 NA TRBV10-3 CATMRGSNEKLFF TGTGCCACTATGAGGGGGAGCAATGAAAAACTGTTTTTT
many TRBJ2-5 TRBD2 TRBV29-1 CSVELGGETQYF TGCAGCGTTGAACTCGGGGGGGAGACCCAGTACTTC
few TRBJ2-1 TRBD2 TRBV7-2 CASSLEGREGGEQFF TGTGCCAGCAGCTTAGAAGGTCGGGAGGGGGGTGAGCAGTTCTTC
NA TRBJ2-3 NA TRBV6-6 CASSYGTDTQYF TGTGCCAGCAGTTACGGAACAGATACGCAGTATTTT
few TRBJ2-2 NA TRBV5-1 CASSLEPRRALNTGELFF TGCGCCAGCAGCTTAGAGCCGCGGAGGGCCTTGAACACCGGGGAGCTGTTTTTT
many TRBJ1-1 NA TRBV4-1 CASSQPGEGRNTEAFF TGCGCCAGCAGCCAACCCGGGGAGGGCAGGAACACTGAAGCTTTCTTT